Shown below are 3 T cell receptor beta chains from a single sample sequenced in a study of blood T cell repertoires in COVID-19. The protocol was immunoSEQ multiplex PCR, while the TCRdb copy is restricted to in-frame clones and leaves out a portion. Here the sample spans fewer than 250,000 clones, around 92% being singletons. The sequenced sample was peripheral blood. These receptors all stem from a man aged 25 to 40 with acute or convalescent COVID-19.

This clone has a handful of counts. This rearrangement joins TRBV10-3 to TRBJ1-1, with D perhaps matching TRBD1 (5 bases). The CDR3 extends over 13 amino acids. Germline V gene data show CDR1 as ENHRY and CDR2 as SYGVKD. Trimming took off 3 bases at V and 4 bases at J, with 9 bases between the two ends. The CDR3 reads CAISEFQGTEAFF. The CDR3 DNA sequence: TGTGCCATCAGTGAATTCCAGGGCACTGAAGCTTTCTTT.

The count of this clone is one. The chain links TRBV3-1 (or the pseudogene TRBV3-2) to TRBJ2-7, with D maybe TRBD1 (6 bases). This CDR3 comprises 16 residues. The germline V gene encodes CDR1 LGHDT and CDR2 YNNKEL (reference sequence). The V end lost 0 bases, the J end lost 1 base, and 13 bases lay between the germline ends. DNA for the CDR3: TGTGCCAGCAGCCAAGATAGATACAGGGCATCCTACGAGCAGTACTTC. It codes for CASSQDRYRASYEQYF.

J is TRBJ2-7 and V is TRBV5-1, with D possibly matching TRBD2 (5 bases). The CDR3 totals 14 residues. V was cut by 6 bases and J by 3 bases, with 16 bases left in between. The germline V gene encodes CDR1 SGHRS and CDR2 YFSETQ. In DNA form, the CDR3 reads TGCGCCAGCAATCGGGATGGCCTCCTCTACGAGCAGTACTTC. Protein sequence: CASNRDGLLYEQYF. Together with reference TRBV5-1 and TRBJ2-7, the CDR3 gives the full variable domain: KAGVTQTPRYLIKTRGQQVTLSCSPISGHRSVSWYQQTPGQGLQFLFEYFSETQRNKGNFPGRFSGRQFSNSRSEMNVSTLELGDSALYLCASNRDGLLYEQYFGPGTRLTVT.